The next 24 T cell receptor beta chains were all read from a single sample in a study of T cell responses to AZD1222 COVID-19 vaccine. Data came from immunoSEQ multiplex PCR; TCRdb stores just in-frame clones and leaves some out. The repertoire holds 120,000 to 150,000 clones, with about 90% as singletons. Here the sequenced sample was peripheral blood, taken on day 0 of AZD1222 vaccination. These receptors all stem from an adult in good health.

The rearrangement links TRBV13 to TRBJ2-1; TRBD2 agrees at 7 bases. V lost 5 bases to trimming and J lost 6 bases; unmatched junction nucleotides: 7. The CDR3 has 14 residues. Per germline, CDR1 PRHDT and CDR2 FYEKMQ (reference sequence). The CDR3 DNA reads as TGTGCCAGCAGCCCCCGGACTAGAACCAATGAGCAGTTCTTC. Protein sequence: CASSPRTRTNEQFF.

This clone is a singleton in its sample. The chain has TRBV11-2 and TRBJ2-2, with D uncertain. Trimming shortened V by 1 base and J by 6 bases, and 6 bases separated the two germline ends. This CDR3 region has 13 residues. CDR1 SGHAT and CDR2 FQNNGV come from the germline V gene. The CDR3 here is CASSLVHPGELFF. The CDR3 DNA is TGTGCCAGCAGCTTAGTTCACCCCGGGGAGCTGTTTTTT.

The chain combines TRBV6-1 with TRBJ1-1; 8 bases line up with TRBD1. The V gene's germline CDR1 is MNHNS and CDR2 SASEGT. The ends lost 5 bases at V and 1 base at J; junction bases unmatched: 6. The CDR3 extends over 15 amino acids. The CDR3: CASSSWTGPNTEAFF. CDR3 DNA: TGTGCCAGCAGTTCATGGACAGGGCCGAACACTGAAGCTTTCTTT.

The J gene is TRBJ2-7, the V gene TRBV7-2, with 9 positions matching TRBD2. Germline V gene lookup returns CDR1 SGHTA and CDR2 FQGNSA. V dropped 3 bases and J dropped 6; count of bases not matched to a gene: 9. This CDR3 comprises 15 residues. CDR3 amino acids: CASSFTAGGPSEQYF. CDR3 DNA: TGTGCCAGCAGCTTCACAGCGGGGGGTCCTTCCGAGCAGTACTTC.

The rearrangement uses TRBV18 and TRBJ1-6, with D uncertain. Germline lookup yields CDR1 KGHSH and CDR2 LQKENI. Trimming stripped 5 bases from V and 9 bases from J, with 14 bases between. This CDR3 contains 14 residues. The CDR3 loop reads CASSAGRVGSPLHF. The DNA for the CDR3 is TGTGCCAGCTCAGCGGGAAGGGTAGGTTCACCCCTCCACTTT.

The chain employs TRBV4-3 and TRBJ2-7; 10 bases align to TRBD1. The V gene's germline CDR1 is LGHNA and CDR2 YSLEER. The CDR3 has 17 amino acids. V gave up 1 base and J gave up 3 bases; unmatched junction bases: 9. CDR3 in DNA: TGCGCCAGCAGCCAAGGGGTCGCGGGACAGGGGAACTACGAGCAGTACTTC. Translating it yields CASSQGVAGQGNYEQYF.

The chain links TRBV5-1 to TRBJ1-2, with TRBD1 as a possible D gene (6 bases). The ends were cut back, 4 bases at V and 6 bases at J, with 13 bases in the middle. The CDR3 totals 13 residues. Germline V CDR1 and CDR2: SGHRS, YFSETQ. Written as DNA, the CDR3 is TGCGCCAGCAGCATACCAGGGGCGGATGGCTACACCTTC. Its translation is CASSIPGADGYTF.

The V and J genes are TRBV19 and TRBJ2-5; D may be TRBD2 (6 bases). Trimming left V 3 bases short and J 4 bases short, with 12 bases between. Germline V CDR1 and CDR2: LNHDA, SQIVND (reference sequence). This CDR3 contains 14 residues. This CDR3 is CASSIGEVGETQYF. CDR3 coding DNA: TGTGCCAGTAGTATCGGGGAGGTGGGAGAGACCCAGTACTTC. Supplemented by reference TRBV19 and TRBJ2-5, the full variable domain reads DGGITQSPKYLFRKEGQNVTLSCEQNLNHDAMYWYRQDPGQGLRLIYYSQIVNDFQKGDIAEGYSVSREKKESFPLTVTSAQKNPTAFYLCASSIGEVGETQYFGPGTRLLVL.

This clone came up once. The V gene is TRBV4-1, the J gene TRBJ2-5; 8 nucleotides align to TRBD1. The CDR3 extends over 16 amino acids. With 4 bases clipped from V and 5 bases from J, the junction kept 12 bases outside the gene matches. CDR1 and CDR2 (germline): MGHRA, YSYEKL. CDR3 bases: TGCGCCAGCAGCCCGCGCATGACAGGGGCGCAGGAGACCCAGTACTTC. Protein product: CASSPRMTGAQETQYF.

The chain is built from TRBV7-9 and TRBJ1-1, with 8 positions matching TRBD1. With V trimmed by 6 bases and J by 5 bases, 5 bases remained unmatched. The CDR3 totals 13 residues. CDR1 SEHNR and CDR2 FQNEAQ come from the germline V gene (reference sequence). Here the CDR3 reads CASSPGGRTEAFF. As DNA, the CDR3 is TGTGCCAGCAGTCCAGGGGGCCGGACTGAAGCTTTCTTT.

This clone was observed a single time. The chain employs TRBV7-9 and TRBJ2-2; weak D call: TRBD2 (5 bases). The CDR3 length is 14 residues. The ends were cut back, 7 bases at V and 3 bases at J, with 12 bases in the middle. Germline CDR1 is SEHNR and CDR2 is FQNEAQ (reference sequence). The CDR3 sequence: CASIEWRDTGELFF. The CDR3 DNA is TGTGCCAGCATTGAATGGCGGGACACCGGGGAGCTGTTTTTT.

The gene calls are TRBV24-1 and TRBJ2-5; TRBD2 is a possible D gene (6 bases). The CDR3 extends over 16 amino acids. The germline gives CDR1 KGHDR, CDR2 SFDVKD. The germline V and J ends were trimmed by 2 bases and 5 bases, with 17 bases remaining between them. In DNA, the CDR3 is TGTGCCACCAGTGATTCGGCACGTAGGGGACTGGAGACCCAGTACTTC. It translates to CATSDSARRGLETQYF.

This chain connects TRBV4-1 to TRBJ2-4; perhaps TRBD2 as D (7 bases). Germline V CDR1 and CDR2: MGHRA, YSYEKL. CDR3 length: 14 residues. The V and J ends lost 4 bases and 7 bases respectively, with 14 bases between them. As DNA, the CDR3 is TGCGCCAGCAGCCCTCGAGGGGGGGCCAACATTCAGTACTTC. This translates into CASSPRGGANIQYF.

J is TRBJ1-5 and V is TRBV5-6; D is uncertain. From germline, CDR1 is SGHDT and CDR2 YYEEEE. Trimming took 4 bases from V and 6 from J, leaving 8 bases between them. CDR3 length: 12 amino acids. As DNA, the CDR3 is TGTGCCAGCAGCCGAGGGAGTCAGCCCCAGCATTTT. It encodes CASSRGSQPQHF.

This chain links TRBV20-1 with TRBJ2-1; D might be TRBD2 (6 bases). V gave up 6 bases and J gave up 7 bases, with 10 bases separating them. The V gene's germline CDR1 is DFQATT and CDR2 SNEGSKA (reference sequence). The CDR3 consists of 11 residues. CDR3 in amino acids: CSAPLANEQFF. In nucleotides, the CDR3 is TGCAGTGCGCCACTAGCTAATGAGCAGTTCTTC.

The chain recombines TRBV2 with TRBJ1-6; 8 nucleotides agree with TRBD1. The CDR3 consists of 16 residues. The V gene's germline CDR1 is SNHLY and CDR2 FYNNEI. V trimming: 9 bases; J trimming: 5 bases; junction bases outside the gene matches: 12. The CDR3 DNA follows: TGTGCCAGTTCTCAGGGGGCAGCGGTCGATAATTCACCCCTCCACTTT. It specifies CASSQGAAVDNSPLHF.

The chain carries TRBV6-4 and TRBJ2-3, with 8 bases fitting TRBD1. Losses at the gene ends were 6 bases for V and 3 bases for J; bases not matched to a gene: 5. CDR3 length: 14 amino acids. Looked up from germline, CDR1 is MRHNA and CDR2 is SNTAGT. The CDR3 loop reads CASSLTGETDTQYF. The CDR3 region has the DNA TGTGCCAGCAGCCTGACAGGGGAAACAGATACGCAGTATTTT.

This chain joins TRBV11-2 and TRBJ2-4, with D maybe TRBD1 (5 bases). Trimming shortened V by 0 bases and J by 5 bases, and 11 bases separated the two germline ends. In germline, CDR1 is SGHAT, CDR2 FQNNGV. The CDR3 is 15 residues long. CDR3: CASSLDQRGQNIQYF. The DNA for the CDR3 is TGTGCCAGCAGCTTAGATCAAAGGGGTCAAAACATTCAGTACTTC.

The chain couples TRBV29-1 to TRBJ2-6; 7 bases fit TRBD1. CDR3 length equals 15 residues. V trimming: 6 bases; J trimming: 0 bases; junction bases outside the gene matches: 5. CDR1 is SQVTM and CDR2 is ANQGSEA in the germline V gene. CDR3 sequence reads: CSVPRDSSGANVLTF. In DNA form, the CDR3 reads TGCAGCGTCCCTCGGGACAGCTCTGGGGCCAACGTCCTGACTTTC.

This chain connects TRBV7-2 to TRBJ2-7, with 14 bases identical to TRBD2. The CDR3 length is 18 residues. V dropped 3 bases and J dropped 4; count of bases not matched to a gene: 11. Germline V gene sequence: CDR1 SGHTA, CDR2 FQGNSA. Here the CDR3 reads CASSLRGGTSGSKYEQYF. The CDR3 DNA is TGTGCCAGCAGCTTGCGGGGGGGGACTAGCGGGAGTAAGTACGAGCAGTACTTC.

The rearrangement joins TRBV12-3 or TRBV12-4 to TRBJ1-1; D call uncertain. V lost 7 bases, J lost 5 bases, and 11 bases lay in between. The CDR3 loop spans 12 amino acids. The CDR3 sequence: CASTERGTEAFF. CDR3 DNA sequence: TGTGCCAGCACCGAGAGAGGGACTGAAGCTTTCTTT.

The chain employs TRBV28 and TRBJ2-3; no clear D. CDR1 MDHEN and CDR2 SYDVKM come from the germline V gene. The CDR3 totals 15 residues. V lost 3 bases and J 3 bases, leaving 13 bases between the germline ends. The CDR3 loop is CASSFLRVGTDTQYF. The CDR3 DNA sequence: TGTGCCAGCAGTTTTTTGCGAGTAGGAACAGATACGCAGTATTTT.

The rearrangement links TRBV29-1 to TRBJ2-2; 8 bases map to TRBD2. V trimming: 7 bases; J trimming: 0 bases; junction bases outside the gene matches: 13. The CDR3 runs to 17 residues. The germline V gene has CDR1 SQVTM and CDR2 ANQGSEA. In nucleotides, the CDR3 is TGCAGCGCTAAGTGGAGTAGCGGGGCCGCGAACACCGGGGAGCTGTTTTTT. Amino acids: CSAKWSSGAANTGELFF.

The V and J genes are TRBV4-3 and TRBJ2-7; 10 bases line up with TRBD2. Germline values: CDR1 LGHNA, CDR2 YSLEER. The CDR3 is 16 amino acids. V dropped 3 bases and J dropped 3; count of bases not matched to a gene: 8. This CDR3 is CASSHDIRTSGYEQYF. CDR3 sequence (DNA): TGCGCCAGCAGCCACGACATACGGACTAGCGGCTACGAGCAGTACTTC.